The sequence of this TCR beta chain was determined in a study of PD-1 blockade in classical Hodgkin lymphoma. Study-wide background: Intravenous nivolumab at 3 mg/kg was given to patients every 2 weeks.

Study-wide results and limits: TCR diversity in CD4+, not CD8+, cells rose significantly by C4D1. Reported baseline diversity: healthy donors highest, relapsed/refractory patients lowest.

Profiling relied on immunoSEQ multiplex PCR, and the TCRdb table lists in-frame clones only, not all of them. The table includes over 80,000 clones, around 78% detected once. This clone was picked up a small number of times. Its antigen is still unknown. Documented time point: cycle 4 day 1 (C4D1), after 6 weeks of nivolumab. All patients relapsed after autologous stem cell transplantation, and brentuximab vedotin exposure varied. V shed 5 bases and J 13 bases; nucleotides not matched to a gene: 14. CDR3 size: 14 residues. Germline-derived CDR1 and CDR2 are SGHDT and YYEEEE. The chain is built from TRBV5-6 and TRBJ2-1; 8 bases align to TRBD2. The input for sequencing was peripheral blood mononuclear cells (PBMCs), taken before the fourth cycle of nivolumab. The clonotype originates from a human donor with classical Hodgkin lymphoma. The CDR3, as DNA: TGTGCCAGCAGAACAGCCGGGACTAGTAGGGGTCAGTTCTTC. Protein product: CASRTAGTSRGQFF.